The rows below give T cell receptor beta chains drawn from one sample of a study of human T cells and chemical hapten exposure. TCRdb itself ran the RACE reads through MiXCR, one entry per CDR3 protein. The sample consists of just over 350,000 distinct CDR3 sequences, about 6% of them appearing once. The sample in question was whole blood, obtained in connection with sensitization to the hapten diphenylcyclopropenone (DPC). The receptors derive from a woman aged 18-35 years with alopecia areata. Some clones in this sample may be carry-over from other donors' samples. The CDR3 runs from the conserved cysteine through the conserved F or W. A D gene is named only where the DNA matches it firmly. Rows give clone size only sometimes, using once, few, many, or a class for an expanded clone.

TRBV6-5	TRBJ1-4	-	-	CASSPRLTGSNEKLFF	TGTGCCAGCAGTCCCCGACTGACAGGTTCTAATGAAAAACTGTTTTTT
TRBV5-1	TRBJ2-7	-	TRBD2	CASSLRGRDYSYEQYF	TGCGCCAGCAGCTTGCGTGGACGGGACTATTCCTACGAGCAGTACTTC
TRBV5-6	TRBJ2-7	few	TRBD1	CASSLTGQAISYEQYF	TGTGCCAGCAGCTTAACGGGACAGGCTATCTCCTACGAGCAGTACTTC
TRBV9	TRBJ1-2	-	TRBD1	CASSVAPRQGSYGYTF	TGTGCCAGCAGCGTAGCTCCCAGACAGGGTAGCTATGGCTACACCTTC
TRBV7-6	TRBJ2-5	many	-	CASSPLEGRETQYF	TGTGCCAGCAGCCCCCTCGAGGGCCGCGAGACCCAGTACTTC
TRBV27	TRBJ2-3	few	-	CASSLFDGRTDTQYF	TGTGCCAGCAGTTTATTCGACGGACGCACAGATACGCAGTATTTT
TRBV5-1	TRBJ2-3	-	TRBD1	CASSPRTGTDTLYF	TGCGCCAGCAGCCCCCGGACAGGGACAGATACGCTGTATTTT
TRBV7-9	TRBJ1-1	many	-	CASSLGVGLEAFF	TGTGCCAGCAGCTTAGGCGTCGGCCTTGAAGCTTTCTTT
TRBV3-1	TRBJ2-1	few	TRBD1	CASSFNRDRCSF	TGTGCCAGCAGCTTTAACCGGGACAGGTGTTCGTTC
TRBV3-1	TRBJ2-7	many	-	CASSQDSNSYEQYF	TGTGCCAGCAGCCAAGATTCCAACTCCTACGAGCAGTACTTC
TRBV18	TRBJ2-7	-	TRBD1	CASSPNRDSSWEQYF	TGTGCCAGCTCACCTAACCGGGACAGTAGTTGGGAGCAGTACTTC
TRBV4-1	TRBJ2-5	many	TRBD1	CASSPEGQPRETQYF	TGCGCCAGCAGCCCAGAGGGACAGCCAAGAGAGACCCAGTACTTC